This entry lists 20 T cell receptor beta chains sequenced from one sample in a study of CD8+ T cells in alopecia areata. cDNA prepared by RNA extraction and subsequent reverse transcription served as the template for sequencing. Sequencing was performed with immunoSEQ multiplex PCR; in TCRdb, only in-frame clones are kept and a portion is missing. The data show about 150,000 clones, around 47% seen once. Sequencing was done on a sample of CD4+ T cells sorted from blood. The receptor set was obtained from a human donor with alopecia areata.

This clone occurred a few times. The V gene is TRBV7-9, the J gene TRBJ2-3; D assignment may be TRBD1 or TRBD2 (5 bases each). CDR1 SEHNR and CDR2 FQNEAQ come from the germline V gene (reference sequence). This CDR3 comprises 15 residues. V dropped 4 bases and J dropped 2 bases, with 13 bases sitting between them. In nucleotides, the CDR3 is TGTGCCAGCAGCTCCACCCGGGGCCACACAGATACGCAGTATTTT. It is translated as CASSSTRGHTDTQYF.

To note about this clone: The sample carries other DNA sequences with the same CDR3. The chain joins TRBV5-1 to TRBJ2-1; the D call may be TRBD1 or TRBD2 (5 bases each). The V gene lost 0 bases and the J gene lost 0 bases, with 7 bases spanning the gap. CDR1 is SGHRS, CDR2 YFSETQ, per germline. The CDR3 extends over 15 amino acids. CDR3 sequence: CASSLEGSSYNEQFF. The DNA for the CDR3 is TGCGCCAGCAGCTTGGAGGGGAGCTCCTACAATGAGCAGTTCTTC. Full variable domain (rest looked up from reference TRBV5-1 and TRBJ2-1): KAGVTQTPRYLIKTRGQQVTLSCSPISGHRSVSWYQQTPGQGLQFLFEYFSETQRNKGNFPGRFSGRQFSNSRSEMNVSTLELGDSALYLCASSLEGSSYNEQFFGPGTRLTVL.

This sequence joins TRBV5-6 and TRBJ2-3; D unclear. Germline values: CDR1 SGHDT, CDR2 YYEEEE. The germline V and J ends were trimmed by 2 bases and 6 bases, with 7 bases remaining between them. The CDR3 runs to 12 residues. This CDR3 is CASSFQPDTQYF. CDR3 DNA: TGTGCCAGCAGCTTCCAGCCGGATACGCAGTATTTT.

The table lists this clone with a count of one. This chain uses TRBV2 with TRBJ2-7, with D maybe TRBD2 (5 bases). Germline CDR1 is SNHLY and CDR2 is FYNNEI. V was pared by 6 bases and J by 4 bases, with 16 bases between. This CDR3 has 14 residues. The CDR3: CASSKGSVDYEQYF. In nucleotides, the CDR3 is TGTGCCAGCAGCAAGGGTAGCGTCGATTACGAGCAGTACTTC.

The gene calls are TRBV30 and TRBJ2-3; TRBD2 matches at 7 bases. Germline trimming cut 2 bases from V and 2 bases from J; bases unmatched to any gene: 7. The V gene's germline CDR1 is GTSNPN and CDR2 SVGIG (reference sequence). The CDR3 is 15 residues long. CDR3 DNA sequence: TGTGCCTGGAGTAGAGGCGGGAGTTCCACAGATACGCAGTATTTT. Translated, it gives CAWSRGGSSTDTQYF. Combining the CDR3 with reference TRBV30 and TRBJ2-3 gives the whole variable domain SQTIHQWPATLVQPVGSPLSLECTVEGTSNPNLYWYRQAAGRGLQLLFYSVGIGQISSEVPQNLSASRPQDRQFILSSKKLLLSDSGFYLCAWSRGGSSTDTQYFGPGTRLTVL.

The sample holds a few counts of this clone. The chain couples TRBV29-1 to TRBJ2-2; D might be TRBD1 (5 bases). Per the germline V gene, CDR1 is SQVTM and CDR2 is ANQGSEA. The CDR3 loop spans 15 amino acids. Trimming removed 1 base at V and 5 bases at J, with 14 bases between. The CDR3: CSVEVAGIGTGELFF. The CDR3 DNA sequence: TGCAGCGTTGAAGTCGCAGGGATTGGAACCGGGGAGCTGTTTTTT.

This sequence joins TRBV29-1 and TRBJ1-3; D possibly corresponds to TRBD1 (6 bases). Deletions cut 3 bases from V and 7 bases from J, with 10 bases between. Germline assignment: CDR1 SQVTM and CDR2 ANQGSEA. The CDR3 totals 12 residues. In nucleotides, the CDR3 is TGCAGCGTTGAGTGGGGGGCGAACACCATATATTTT. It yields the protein CSVEWGANTIYF.

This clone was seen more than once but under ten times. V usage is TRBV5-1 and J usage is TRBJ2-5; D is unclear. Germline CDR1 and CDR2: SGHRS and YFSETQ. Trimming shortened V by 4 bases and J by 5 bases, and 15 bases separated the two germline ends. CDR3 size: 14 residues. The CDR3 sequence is CASSATFAGETQYF. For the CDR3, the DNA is TGCGCCAGCAGCGCGACCTTCGCTGGGGAGACCCAGTACTTC.

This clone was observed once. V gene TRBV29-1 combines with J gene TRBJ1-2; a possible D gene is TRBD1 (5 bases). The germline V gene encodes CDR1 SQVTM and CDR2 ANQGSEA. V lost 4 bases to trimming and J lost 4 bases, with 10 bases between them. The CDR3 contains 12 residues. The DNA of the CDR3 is TGCAGCGTTGTAACAGGATCCTATGGCTACACCTTC. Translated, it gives CSVVTGSYGYTF. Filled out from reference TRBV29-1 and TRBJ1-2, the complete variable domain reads SAVISQKPSRDICQRGTSLTIQCQVDSQVTMMFWYRQQPGQSLTLIATANQGSEATYESGFVIDKFPISRPNLTFSTLTVSNMSPEDSSIYLCSVVTGSYGYTFGSGTRLTVV.

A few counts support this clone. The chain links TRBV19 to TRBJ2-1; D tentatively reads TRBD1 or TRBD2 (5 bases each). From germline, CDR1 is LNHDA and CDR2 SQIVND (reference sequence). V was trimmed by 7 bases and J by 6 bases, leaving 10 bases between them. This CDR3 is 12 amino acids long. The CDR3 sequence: CASMGPSNEQFF. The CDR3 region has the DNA TGTGCCAGTATGGGACCTAGCAATGAGCAGTTCTTC.

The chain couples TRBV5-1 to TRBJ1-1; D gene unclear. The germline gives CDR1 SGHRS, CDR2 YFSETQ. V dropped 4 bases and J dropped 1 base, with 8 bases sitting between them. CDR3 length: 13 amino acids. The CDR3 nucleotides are TGCGCCAGCAGCATGAGCTCGAACACTGAAGCTTTCTTT. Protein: CASSMSSNTEAFF.

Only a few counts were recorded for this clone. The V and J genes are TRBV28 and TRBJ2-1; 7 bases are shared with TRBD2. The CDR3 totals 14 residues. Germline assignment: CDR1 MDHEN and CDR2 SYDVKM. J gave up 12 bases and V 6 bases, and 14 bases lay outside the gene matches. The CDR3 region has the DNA TGTGCCAGCAGCGAGGCGGGAGACTTGTGGGGGCAGTTCTTC. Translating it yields CASSEAGDLWGQFF.

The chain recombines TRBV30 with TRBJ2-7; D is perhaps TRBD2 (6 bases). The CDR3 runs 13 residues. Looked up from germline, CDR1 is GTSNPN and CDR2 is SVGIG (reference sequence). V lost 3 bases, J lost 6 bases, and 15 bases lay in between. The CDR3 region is CAWSGDSGSEQYF. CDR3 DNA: TGTGCCTGGAGCGGGGACTCCGGGTCCGAGCAGTACTTC.

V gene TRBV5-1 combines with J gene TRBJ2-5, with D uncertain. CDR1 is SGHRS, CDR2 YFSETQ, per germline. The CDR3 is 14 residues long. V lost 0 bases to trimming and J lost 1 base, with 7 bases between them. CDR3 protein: CASSLGASQETQYF. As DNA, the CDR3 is TGCGCCAGCAGCTTGGGAGCTAGCCAAGAGACCCAGTACTTC.

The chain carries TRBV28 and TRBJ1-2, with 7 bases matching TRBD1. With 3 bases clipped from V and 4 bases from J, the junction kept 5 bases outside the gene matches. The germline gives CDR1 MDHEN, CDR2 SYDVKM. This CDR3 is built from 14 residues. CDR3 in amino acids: CASSFPGQIYGYTF. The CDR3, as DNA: TGTGCCAGCAGTTTCCCGGGACAGATCTATGGCTACACCTTC.

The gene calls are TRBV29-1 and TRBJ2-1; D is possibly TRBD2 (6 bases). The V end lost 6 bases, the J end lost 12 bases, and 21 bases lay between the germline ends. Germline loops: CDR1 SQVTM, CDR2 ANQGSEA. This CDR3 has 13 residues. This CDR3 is CSVGLPLNSGQFF. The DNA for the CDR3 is TGCAGCGTGGGACTCCCCTTGAATTCGGGGCAGTTCTTC.

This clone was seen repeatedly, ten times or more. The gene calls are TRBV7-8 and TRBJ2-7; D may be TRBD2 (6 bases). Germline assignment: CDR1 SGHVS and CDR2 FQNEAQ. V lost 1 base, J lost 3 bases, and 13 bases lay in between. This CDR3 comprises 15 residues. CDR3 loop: CASSLGLGRNYEQYF. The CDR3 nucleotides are TGTGCCAGCAGCTTAGGTCTTGGGAGGAACTACGAGCAGTACTTC. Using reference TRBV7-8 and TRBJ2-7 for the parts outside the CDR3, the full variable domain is GAGVSQSPRYKVAKRGQDVALRCDPISGHVSLFWYQQALGQGPEFLTYFQNEAQLDKSGLPSDRFFAERPEGSVSTLKIQRTQQEDSAVYLCASSLGLGRNYEQYFGPGTRLTVT.

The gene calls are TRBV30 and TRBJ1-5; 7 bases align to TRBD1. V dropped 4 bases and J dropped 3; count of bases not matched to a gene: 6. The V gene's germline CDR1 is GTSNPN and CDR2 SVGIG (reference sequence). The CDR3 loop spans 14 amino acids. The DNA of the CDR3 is TGTGCCTGGACGCCTGGGACAGTCAATCAGCCCCAGCATTTT. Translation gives CAWTPGTVNQPQHF.

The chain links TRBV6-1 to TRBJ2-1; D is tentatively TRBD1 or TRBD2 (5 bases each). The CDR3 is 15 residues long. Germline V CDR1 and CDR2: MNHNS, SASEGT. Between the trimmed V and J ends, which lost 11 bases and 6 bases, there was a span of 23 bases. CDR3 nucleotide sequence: TGTGCCTCCTACCAACGTGGGAGAGGGGTCAATGAGCAGTTCTTC. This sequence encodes CASYQRGRGVNEQFF.

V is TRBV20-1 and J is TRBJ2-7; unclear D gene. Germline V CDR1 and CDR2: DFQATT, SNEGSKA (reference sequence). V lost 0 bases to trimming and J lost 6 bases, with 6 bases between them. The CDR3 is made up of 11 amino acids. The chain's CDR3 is CSARDHPEQYF. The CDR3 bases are TGCAGTGCTAGAGATCACCCCGAGCAGTACTTC.